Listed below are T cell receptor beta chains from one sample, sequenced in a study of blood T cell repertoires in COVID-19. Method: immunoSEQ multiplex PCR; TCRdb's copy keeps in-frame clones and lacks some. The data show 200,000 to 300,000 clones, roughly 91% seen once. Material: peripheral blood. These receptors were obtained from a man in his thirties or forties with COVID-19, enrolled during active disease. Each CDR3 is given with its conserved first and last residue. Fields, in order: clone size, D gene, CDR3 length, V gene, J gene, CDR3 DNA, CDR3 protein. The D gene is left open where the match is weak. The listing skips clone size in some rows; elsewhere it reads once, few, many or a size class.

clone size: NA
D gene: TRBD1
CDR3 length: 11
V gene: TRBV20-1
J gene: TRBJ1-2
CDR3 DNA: TGCAGTACACCCGGGACAGATGGCTACACCTTC
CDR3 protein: CSTPGTDGYTF

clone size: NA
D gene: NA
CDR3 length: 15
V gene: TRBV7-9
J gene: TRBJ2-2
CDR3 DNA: TGTGCCAGCAGCCTACCGGACACCGGCGCCGGGGAGCTGTTTTTT
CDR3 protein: CASSLPDTGAGELFF

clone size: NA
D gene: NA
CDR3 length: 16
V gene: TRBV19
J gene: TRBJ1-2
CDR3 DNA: TGTGCCAGTAGTATAGTTACAGCACCTACTAACTATGGCTACACCTTC
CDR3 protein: CASSIVTAPTNYGYTF

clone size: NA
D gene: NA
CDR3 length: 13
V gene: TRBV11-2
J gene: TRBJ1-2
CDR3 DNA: TGTGCCAGCAGTTCCGACAGAAACTATGGCTACACCTTC
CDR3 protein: CASSSDRNYGYTF

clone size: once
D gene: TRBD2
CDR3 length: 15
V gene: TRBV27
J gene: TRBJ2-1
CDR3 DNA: TGTGCCAGCAACCTGGGAGCGGGGACCTACAATGAGCAGTTCTTC
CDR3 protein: CASNLGAGTYNEQFF

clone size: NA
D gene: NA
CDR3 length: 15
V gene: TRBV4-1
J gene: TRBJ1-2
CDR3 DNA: TGCGCCAGCAGCCAAGAAGGCGGCTCTAACTATGGCTACACCTTC
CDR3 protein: CASSQEGGSNYGYTF

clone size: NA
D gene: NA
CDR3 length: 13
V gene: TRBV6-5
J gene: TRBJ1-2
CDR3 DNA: TGTGCCAGCAGTTCGGGGGGTCACTATGGCTACACCTTC
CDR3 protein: CASSSGGHYGYTF

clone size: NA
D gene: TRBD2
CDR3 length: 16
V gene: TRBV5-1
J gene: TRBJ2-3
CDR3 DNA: TGCGCCAGCAGCCCTACGGGGGGGCTGGGCACAGATACGCAGTATTTT
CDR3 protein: CASSPTGGLGTDTQYF

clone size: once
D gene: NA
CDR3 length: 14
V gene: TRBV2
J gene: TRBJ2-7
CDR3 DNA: TGTGCCAGCAGTGAAAGGCAGGGAAGTTACGAGCAGTACTTC
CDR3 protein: CASSERQGSYEQYF

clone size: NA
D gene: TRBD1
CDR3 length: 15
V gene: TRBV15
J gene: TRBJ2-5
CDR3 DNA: TGTGCCACCAGCCCTGACAGGGCAGGGGGCAAGACCCAGTACTTC
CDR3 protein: CATSPDRAGGKTQYF

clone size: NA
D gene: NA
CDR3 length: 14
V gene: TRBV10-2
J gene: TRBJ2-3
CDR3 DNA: TGCGCCAGCAAATTGGAGCGGAGCGCAGATACGCAGTATTTT
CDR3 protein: CASKLERSADTQYF

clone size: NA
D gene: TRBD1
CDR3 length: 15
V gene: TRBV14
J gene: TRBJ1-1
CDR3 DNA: TGTGCCAGCAGCGACATACAGGGGAGTTCGTCTGAAGCTTTCTTT
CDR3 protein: CASSDIQGSSSEAFF

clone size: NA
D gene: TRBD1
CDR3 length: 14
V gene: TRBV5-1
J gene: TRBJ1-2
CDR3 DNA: TGCGCCAGCAGCGGGGGACAGGTAGCAGGTGGCTACACCTTC
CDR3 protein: CASSGGQVAGGYTF

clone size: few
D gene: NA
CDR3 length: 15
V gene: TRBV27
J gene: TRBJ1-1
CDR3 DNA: TGTGCCAGCAGTTTATCCGAAGGGGAGAACACTGAAGCTTTCTTT
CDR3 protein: CASSLSEGENTEAFF

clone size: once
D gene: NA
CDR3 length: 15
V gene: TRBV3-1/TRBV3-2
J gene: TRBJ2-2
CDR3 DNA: TGTGCCAGCAGCCAGGGTCTAACTGCACAGGGGGAGCTGTTTTTT
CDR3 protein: CASSQGLTAQGELFF

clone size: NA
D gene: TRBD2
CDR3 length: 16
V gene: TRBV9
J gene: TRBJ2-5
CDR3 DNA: TGTGCCAGCGGGCACGGGCAGCGGGGTAAAGGGGAGACCCAGTACTTC
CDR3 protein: CASGHGQRGKGETQYF

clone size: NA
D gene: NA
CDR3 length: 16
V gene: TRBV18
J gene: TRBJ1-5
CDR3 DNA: TGTGCCAGCTCACCAGTGGCCGGGTATAGCAATCAGCCCCAGCATTTT
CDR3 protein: CASSPVAGYSNQPQHF

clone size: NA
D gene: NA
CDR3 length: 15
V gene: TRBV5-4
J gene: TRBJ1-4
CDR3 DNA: TGTGCCAGCAGCGTCGGGGGGTCGACTAATGAAAAACTGTTTTTT
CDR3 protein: CASSVGGSTNEKLFF

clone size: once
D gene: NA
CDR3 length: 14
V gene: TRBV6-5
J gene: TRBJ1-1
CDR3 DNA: TGTGCCAGCAGTTACTCGAATCTCGGCACTGAAGCTTTCTTT
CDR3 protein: CASSYSNLGTEAFF

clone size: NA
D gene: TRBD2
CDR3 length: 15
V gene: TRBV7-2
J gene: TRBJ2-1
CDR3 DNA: TGTGCCAGCAGCTTAGCGACTAGCCTCTACAATGAGCAGTTCTTC
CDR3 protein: CASSLATSLYNEQFF

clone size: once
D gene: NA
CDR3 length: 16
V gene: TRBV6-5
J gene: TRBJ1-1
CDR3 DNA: TGTGCCAGCAGTTATCACCCCCGGGAGGGCAACACTGAAGCTTTCTTT
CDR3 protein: CASSYHPREGNTEAFF

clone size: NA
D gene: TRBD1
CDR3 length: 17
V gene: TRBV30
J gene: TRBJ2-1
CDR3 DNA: TGTGCCTGGAGTACGTCCAAGGGGGCGAGCTCCTACAATGAGCAGTTCTTC
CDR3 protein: CAWSTSKGASSYNEQFF

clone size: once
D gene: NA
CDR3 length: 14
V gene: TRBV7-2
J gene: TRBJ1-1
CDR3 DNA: TGTGCCAGCAGGGCAGGGGTCCTGAACACTGAAGCTTTCTTT
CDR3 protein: CASRAGVLNTEAFF

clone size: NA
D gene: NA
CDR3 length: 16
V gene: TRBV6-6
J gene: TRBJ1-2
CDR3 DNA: TGTGCCAGCACCGCTAATAAGGGGACTCCCTCGAAAGGCTACACCTTC
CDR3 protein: CASTANKGTPSKGYTF

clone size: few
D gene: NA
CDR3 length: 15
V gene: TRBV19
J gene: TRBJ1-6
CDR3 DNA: TGTGCCAGTAGGCCCGACAGCTCCTATAATTCACCCCTCCACTTT
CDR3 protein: CASRPDSSYNSPLHF